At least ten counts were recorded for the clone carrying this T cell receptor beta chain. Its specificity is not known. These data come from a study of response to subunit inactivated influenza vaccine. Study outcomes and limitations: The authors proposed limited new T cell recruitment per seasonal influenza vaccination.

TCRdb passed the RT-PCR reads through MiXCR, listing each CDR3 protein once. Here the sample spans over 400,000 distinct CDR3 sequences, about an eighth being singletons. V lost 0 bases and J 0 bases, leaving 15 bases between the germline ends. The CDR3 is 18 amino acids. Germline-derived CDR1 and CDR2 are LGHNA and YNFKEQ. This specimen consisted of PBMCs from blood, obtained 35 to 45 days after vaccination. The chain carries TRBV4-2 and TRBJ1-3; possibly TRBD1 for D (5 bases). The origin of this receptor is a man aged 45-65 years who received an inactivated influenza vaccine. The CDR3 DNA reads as TGTGCCAGCAGCCAAGAAAGGGGAAGCGGCTTCTCTGGAAACACCATATATTTT. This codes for CASSQERGSGFSGNTIYF.